The source of this T cell receptor beta chain is a study of blood T cell repertoires in COVID-19. Study background: Whether acute or convalescent, the COVID-19 samples came from the United States, Italy and Spain. PBMCs, B-cell-depleted T cells, or T cells were the source of the cDNA or gDNA that made up the material.

This table comes from immunoSEQ multiplex PCR, and its TCRdb copy is limited to in-frame clones, with some not included. The repertoire holds tens of thousands of clones, with 85% as singletons. This clone is a singleton in its sample. During active infection, Seattle patients enrolled and were then monitored through disease. Germline V gives CDR1 LNHDA, CDR2 SQIVND (reference sequence). Trimming shortened V by 7 bases and J by 0 bases, and 12 bases separated the two germline ends. This CDR3 has 14 residues. The chain has TRBV19 and TRBJ1-1; weak D call: TRBD1 (6 bases). The clonotype was recovered from a man aged 55 to 69 with COVID-19, enrolled during active disease. Sequencing was carried out using peripheral blood. The CDR3 loop is CASIDRMMNTEAFF. The CDR3 bases are TGTGCCAGTATCGACAGGATGATGAACACTGAAGCTTTCTTT.